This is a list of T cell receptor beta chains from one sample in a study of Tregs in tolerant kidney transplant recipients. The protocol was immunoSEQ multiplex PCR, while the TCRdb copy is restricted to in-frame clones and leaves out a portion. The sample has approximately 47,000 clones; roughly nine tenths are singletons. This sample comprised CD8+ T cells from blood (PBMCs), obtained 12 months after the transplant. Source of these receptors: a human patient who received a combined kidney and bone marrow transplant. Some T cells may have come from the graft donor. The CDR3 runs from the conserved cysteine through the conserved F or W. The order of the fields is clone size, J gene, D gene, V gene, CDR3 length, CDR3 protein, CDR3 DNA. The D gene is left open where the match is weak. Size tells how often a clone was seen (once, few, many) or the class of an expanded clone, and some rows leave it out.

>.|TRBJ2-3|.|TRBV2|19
CASSVRPATGFGSTDTQYF
TGTGCCAGCAGTGTCAGGCCCGCAACAGGTTTTGGTTCCACAGATACGCAGTATTTT
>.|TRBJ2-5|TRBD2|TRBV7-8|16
CASSLDLAGGLETQYF
TGTGCCAGCAGCTTGGACCTAGCGGGGGGGCTAGAGACCCAGTACTTC
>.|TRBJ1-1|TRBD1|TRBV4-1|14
CASSQGQGVTEAFF
TGCGCCAGCAGCCAGGGACAGGGAGTCACTGAAGCTTTCTTT
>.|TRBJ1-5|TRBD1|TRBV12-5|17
CASSLPGQGALNQPQHF
TGTGCTAGCTCCTTACCGGGACAGGGGGCCCTCAATCAGCCCCAGCATTTT
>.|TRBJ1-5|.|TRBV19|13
CASSGLINQPQHF
TGTGCCAGTAGCGGACTGATAAATCAGCCCCAGCATTTT
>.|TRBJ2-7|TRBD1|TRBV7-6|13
CASSPGTDYEQYF
TGTGCCAGCAGCCCCGGGACAGACTACGAGCAGTACTTC
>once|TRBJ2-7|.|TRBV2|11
CARSLGAEQYF
TGTGCCAGAAGCCTGGGGGCCGAGCAGTACTTC
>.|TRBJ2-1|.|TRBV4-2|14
CASSQALGVNEQFF
TGTGCCAGCAGCCAAGCTCTAGGGGTCAATGAGCAGTTCTTC
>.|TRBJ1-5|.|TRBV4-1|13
CASSQGRNQPQHF
TGCGCCAGCAGCCAAGGGCGCAATCAGCCCCAGCATTTT
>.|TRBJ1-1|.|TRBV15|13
CATSRVEGFEVFF
TGTGCCACCAGCAGAGTGGAGGGGTTCGAGGTTTTCTTT
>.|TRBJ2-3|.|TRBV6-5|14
CASNPREVTDTQYF
TGTGCCAGCAACCCCAGGGAGGTCACAGATACGCAGTATTTT
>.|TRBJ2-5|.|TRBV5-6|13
CASSLSGQETQYF
TGTGCCAGCAGCTTGAGCGGTCAAGAGACCCAGTACTTC
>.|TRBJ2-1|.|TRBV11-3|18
CASSSSGLTGGLYNEQFF
TGTGCCAGCAGCTCCTCGGGACTTACAGGAGGGCTATACAATGAGCAGTTCTTC
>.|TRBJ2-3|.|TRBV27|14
CASSFGGNTDTQYF
TGTGCCAGCAGTTTTGGGGGGAACACAGATACGCAGTATTTT
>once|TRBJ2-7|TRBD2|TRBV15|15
CATSSLAGVKHEQYF
TGTGCCACCAGCAGCCTAGCGGGAGTAAAGCACGAGCAGTACTTC
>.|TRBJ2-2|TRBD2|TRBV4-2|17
CASSQGWTSWVYRELFF
TGTGCCAGCAGCCAAGGGTGGACTAGCTGGGTTTATCGGGAGCTGTTTTTT
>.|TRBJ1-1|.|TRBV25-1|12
CASNSYHTEAFF
TGTGCCAGCAACTCGTACCACACTGAAGCTTTCTTT
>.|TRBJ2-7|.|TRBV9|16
CASSPWGDSGYYEQYF
TGTGCCAGCAGCCCTTGGGGGGACAGTGGTTACTACGAGCAGTACTTC
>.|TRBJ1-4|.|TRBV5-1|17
CASSLGGLGATNEKLFF
TGCGCCAGCAGCTTGGGGGGGCTGGGTGCAACTAATGAAAAACTGTTTTTT
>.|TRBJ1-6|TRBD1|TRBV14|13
CASSPTGAPPLHF
TGTGCCAGCAGCCCGACAGGGGCCCCCCCCCTCCACTTT
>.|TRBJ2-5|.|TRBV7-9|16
CASSLRRGLGKETQYF
TGTGCCAGCAGCTTACGAAGGGGATTGGGGAAAGAGACCCAGTACTTC
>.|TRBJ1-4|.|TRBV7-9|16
CASSLARAVQNEKLFF
TGTGCCAGCAGCTTAGCGAGGGCAGTCCAGAATGAAAAACTGTTTTTT